This T cell receptor (beta chain) came from a study of shared clonotypes between healthy human individuals. Every immunoSEQ plate was one replicate of a subset's evenly spread DNA. Using immunoSEQ multiplex PCR, the repertoire was profiled, and TCRdb retains in-frame clones only, with some absent. The table has about 300,000 clones, around 67% seen once; the top ten hold under 13%. The CDR3 is made up of 17 amino acids. Trimming removed 4 bases from V and 0 bases from J, with 17 bases in between. Germline lookup yields CDR1 SGDLS and CDR2 YYNGEE. Study results and caveats: A limitation of the genetic and exposure-history diversity represented arose from few donors. Depth was large, yet rarefaction showed that sorted-subset sequencing was incomplete.

A remark on this clone: Its antigen remains unidentified.

This sequence originates from a man aged 30-40 years in good health. The chain couples TRBV9 to TRBJ2-1; D uncertain. Sequenced sample: memory CD4+ T cells sorted from blood. As to subset: CD45RA-negative fraction. DNA for the CDR3: TGTGCCAGCAGCCCGACCACCCGGTATGGCTCCTACAATGAGCAGTTCTTC. Its protein product is CASSPTTRYGSYNEQFF.